The 21 T cell receptor beta chains reported below all come from one sample, sequenced in a study of T cells in Graves' hyperthyroidism and ophthalmopathy. The investigators amplified TCR beta CDR3 regions from RNA transcripts. First-round RT-PCR of the TCR CDR3 relied on the HTBI primer set. One entry per CDR3 protein results from TCRdb running MiXCR on the multiplex PCR reads. The table lists roughly 500,000 distinct CDR3 sequences, 46% of them singletons, with about 40% in the top ten. The sample consisted of peripheral blood or thyroid tissue (not recorded which). Receptor source: an adult woman with Graves' disease, either hyperthyroidism or ophthalmopathy (not recorded which).

In this sample, this clonotype turned up once. It may be a read error: a sequence one base away is much more abundant. This chain uses TRBV7-3 with TRBJ1-2; D remains ambiguous. Between the trimmed V and J ends, which lost 3 bases and 8 bases, there was a span of 10 bases. The germline CDR1 and CDR2 sequences are SGHTA and FQGTGA. CDR3 length: 12 residues. CDR3 sequence (DNA): TGTGCCAGCAGCTTTGGGCGAATGGGCTACACCTTC. As protein: CASSFGRMGYTF.

The chain uses TRBV20-1 and TRBJ1-1; D remains unclear. The CDR3 extends over 13 amino acids. Germline V lookup: CDR1 DFQATT, CDR2 SNEGSKA (reference sequence). V was pared by 6 bases and J by 2 bases, with 13 bases between. CDR3 bases: TGCAGTGCCATCAGAGTAACCAACACTGAAGCTTTCTTT. Protein: CSAIRVTNTEAFF.

This CDR3 is CSASFSVVRRNYGYTF. For the CDR3, the DNA is TGCAGTGCTAGCTTTTCTGTAGTGAGACGTAACTATGGCTACACCTTC. The chain is built from TRBV20-1 and TRBJ1-2; D unresolved. Germline CDR1 DFQATT, CDR2 SNEGSKA (reference sequence). The CDR3 totals 16 residues. V gave up 3 bases and J gave up 1 base, with 18 bases separating them.

This clonotype was observed a handful of times. The chain employs TRBV6-5 and TRBJ2-7, with 7 bases aligning to TRBD1. This CDR3 spans 14 amino acids. CDR1 and CDR2 (germline): MNHEY, SVGAGI. The ends lost 5 bases at V and 0 bases at J; junction bases unmatched: 4. In DNA, the CDR3 is TGTGCCAGCAGTGCACAGGGGACCTCCTACGAGCAGTACTTC. This gives the protein CASSAQGTSYEQYF.

This clonotype has at least ten counts. The chain recombines TRBV3-1 with TRBJ1-5; TRBD1 aligns across 8 bases. The germline gives CDR1 LGHDT, CDR2 YNNKEL (reference sequence). The CDR3 totals 17 residues. With V trimmed by 1 base and J by 3 bases, 8 bases remained unmatched. The CDR3 DNA follows: TGTGCCAGCAGCCAAGGCGAAGACAGGGGTGACAATCAGCCCCAGCATTTT. The encoded protein is CASSQGEDRGDNQPQHF.

This clonotype was detected a few times. The J gene is TRBJ1-1, the V gene TRBV24-1; possibly TRBD1 for D (5 bases). The ends were cut back, 4 bases at V and 1 base at J, with 9 bases in the middle. The CDR3 is 14 amino acids. Germline CDR1 KGHDR, CDR2 SFDVKD. The CDR3 region is CATSESGWNTEAFF. The CDR3 coding sequence is TGTGCCACCAGTGAATCAGGGTGGAACACTGAAGCTTTCTTT.

The V and J genes are TRBV7-2 and TRBJ2-7; no definite D call. The length of the CDR3 is 16 residues. The ends were cut back, 0 bases at V and 2 bases at J, with 14 bases in the middle. Germline V gives CDR1 SGHTA, CDR2 FQGNSA. The CDR3: CASSLASAVLPYEQYF. CDR3 sequence (DNA): TGTGCCAGCAGCTTAGCTTCGGCGGTACTTCCCTACGAGCAGTACTTC.

This clonotype was seen a few times. CDR3 protein: CSVEGTVNEKLFF. DNA for the CDR3: TGCAGCGTTGAGGGGACAGTTAATGAAAAACTGTTTTTT. The chain combines TRBV29-1 with TRBJ1-4, with 7 bases that match TRBD1. With V trimmed by 3 bases and J by 4 bases, 2 bases remained unmatched. In germline, CDR1 is SQVTM, CDR2 ANQGSEA. The CDR3 runs 13 residues. Combining the CDR3 with reference TRBV29-1 and TRBJ1-4 gives the whole variable domain SAVISQKPSRDICQRGTSLTIQCQVDSQVTMMFWYRQQPGQSLTLIATANQGSEATYESGFVIDKFPISRPNLTFSTLTVSNMSPEDSSIYLCSVEGTVNEKLFFGSGTQLSVL.

This clonotype has ten or more counts. The chain combines TRBV29-1 with TRBJ2-7; 8 bases line up with TRBD2. The CDR3 is 12 residues long. Trimming at V came to 5 bases and at J to 4 bases, leaving 4 bases not matched to a gene. Per germline, CDR1 SQVTM and CDR2 ANQGSEA. CDR3 residues: CSVSGRGYEQYF. For the CDR3, the DNA is TGCAGCGTTAGCGGGAGAGGATACGAGCAGTACTTC.

This clonotype occurred many times. This chain joins TRBV5-1 and TRBJ1-1, with 7 bases matching TRBD1. The trim removed 4 bases at V and 1 base at J, leaving 4 bases unmatched. The CDR3 contains 14 residues. Germline V lookup: CDR1 SGHRS, CDR2 YFSETQ. The CDR3: CASSADRRNTEAFF. The CDR3 DNA reads as TGCGCCAGCAGCGCGGACAGGAGGAACACTGAAGCTTTCTTT.

The rearrangement joins TRBV5-4 to TRBJ1-1; tentative D call: TRBD1 (5 bases). Trimming removed 4 bases at V and 1 base at J, with 17 bases between. Germline lookup yields CDR1 SGHNT and CDR2 YYREEE (reference sequence). The CDR3 contains 16 residues. The CDR3 reads CASSGHNQPTNTEAFF. The CDR3 region has the DNA TGTGCCAGCAGCGGACACAATCAACCGACGAACACTGAAGCTTTCTTT.

The CDR3: CATSDGSYTGELFF. CDR3 bases: TGTGCCACCAGTGACGGCAGCTACACCGGGGAGCTGTTTTTT. This chain joins TRBV24-1 and TRBJ2-2; no firm D call. CDR1 KGHDR and CDR2 SFDVKD come from the germline V gene. The CDR3 runs to 14 residues. V dropped 4 bases and J dropped 3 bases, with 8 bases sitting between them.

There are many counts of this clonotype. This chain uses TRBV7-9 with TRBJ2-7; 7 bases are a match to TRBD2. V gave up 3 bases and J gave up 0 bases; unmatched junction bases: 14. The V gene's germline CDR1 is SEHNR and CDR2 FQNEAQ (reference sequence). This CDR3 has 18 residues. DNA for the CDR3: TGTGCCAGCAGCTTTTCCGTGGCTTGGCTAGCGGACTCCTACGAGCAGTACTTC. Translated, it gives CASSFSVAWLADSYEQYF.

The J gene is TRBJ2-7, the V gene TRBV7-9, with D possibly matching TRBD2 (5 bases). The DNA matches TRBJ2-1 better at its end, which makes the J call doubtful. CDR3 length: 11 amino acids. From germline, CDR1 is SEHNR and CDR2 FQNEAQ (reference sequence). CDR3 amino acids: CASSHREEQFF. Written as DNA, the CDR3 is TGTGCCAGCAGCCACCGGGAAGAGCAGTTCTTC.

There are many counts of this clonotype. The V and J genes are TRBV19 and TRBJ2-5, with 7 nucleotides matching TRBD1. Losses at the gene ends were 6 bases for V and 5 bases for J; bases not matched to a gene: 15. The CDR3 spans 16 residues. The germline V gene has CDR1 LNHDA and CDR2 SQIVND (reference sequence). The CDR3 reads CASSHPPGTARETQYF. CDR3 nucleotides: TGTGCCAGTAGCCATCCACCTGGGACAGCCCGGGAGACCCAGTACTTC. Variable domain in full (rest from reference TRBV19 and TRBJ2-5): DGGITQSPKYLFRKEGQNVTLSCEQNLNHDAMYWYRQDPGQGLRLIYYSQIVNDFQKGDIAEGYSVSREKKESFPLTVTSAQKNPTAFYLCASSHPPGTARETQYFGPGTRLLVL.

The CDR3 DNA reads TGTGCCAGCAGCCACCGGGACAGATACTCTGGAAACACCATATATTTT. Translation: CASSHRDRYSGNTIYF. The chain joins TRBV7-9 to TRBJ1-3; TRBD1 aligns across 7 bases. In germline, CDR1 is SEHNR, CDR2 FQNEAQ (reference sequence). The CDR3 runs to 16 residues. Losses at the gene ends were 5 bases for V and 0 bases for J; bases not matched to a gene: 7.

This clonotype was recorded at least ten times. V and J are TRBV7-3 and TRBJ1-2, with D maybe TRBD1 (6 bases). The germline V and J ends were trimmed by 1 base and 8 bases, with 20 bases remaining between them. In germline, CDR1 is SGHTA, CDR2 FQGTGA. The length of the CDR3 is 16 residues. The DNA for the CDR3 is TGTGCCAGCAGCTTAAATTACAGGGCCAACGAGGAGGGCTACACCTTC. This translates into CASSLNYRANEEGYTF.

This clonotype was counted only a few times. The chain has TRBV10-3 and TRBJ2-5, with D unresolved. The germline V gene has CDR1 ENHRY and CDR2 SYGVKD. V lost 10 bases, J lost 1 base, and 13 bases lay in between. The CDR3 loop spans 13 amino acids. CDR3 DNA sequence: TGTGCCACGACCCAGCCAAGCCAAGAGACCCAGTACTTC. Amino acid sequence: CATTQPSQETQYF.

The rearrangement uses TRBV2 and TRBJ2-1; D is possibly TRBD1 (5 bases). The germline V and J ends were trimmed by 4 bases and 9 bases, with 13 bases remaining between them. The CDR3 runs to 13 residues. CDR1 and CDR2 (germline): SNHLY, FYNNEI. The CDR3 DNA reads TGTGCCAGCAGTGCGCAGGGCGGATTTGAGCAGTTCTTC. Protein: CASSAQGGFEQFF.

The rearrangement uses TRBV6-2 or TRBV6-3 and TRBJ1-2, with a weak D call TRBD1 (6 bases). The germline V gene has CDR1 MNHEY and CDR2 SVGEGT. Trimming shortened V by 8 bases and J by 8 bases, and 18 bases separated the two germline ends. The CDR3 is made up of 13 amino acids. The CDR3 DNA reads as TGTGCCAGCGGCCTGACAGGTCCGGGCGGCTACACCTTC. Protein sequence: CASGLTGPGGYTF.

J is TRBJ1-2 and V is TRBV5-1; D possibly corresponds to TRBD1 (5 bases). V was cut by 0 bases and J by 4 bases, with 10 bases left in between. This CDR3 spans 14 amino acids. Germline V lookup: CDR1 SGHRS, CDR2 YFSETQ. This chain's CDR3 is CASSLDRGGYGYTF. In nucleotides, the CDR3 is TGCGCCAGCAGCTTGGACCGGGGGGGCTATGGCTACACCTTC.